This TCR beta chain was obtained from a study of brain T cells in children with intractable seizures. As for time point: blood from clinic visit 5 months post-surgery; TSC patient then seizure free. Surgery cases with the highest brain T cell transcript signatures were chosen for sequencing. Findings and caveats of the study: Pre- and post-surgery blood differed in depth, so pre-surgery absences may be undersampling.

As to this clone: The antigen remains unidentified.

TCRdb's table, derived via immunoSEQ multiplex PCR, lists solely in-frame clones and lacks some. Counted here are about 320,000 clones, 93% occurring once; the ten biggest clones make up roughly 5.8%. This CDR3 has 12 residues. Looked up from germline, CDR1 is KGHSH and CDR2 is LQKENI. The ends were cut back, 0 bases at V and 8 bases at J, with 5 bases in the middle. The source material was peripheral blood, sampled 5 to 6 months after surgery. This receptor was identified in a boy in the first two years of life with tuberous sclerosis and intractable seizures. The chain recombines TRBV18 with TRBJ2-1; the D is unclear. The CDR3 reads CASSPPSHEQFF. The CDR3 bases are TGTGCCAGCTCACCACCTAGCCATGAGCAGTTCTTC.